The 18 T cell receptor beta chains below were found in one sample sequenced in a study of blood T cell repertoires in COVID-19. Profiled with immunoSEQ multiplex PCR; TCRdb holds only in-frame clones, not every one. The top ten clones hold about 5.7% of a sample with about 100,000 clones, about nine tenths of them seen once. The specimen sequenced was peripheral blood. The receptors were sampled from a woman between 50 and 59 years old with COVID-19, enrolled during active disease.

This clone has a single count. CDR3 nucleotides: TGTGCCAGCAGCGAAGGACAGGGCCCCTACAATGAGCAGTTCTTC. This sequence encodes CASSEGQGPYNEQFF. The chain links TRBV6-6 to TRBJ2-1, with 8 bases fitting TRBD1. CDR1 and CDR2 (germline): MNHNY, SVGAGI (reference sequence). The trim removed 6 bases at V and 2 bases at J, leaving 6 bases unmatched. The CDR3 has 15 amino acids.

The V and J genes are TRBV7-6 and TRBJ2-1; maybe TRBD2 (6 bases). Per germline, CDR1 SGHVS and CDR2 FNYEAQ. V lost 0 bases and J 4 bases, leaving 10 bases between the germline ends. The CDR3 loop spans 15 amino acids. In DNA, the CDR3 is TGTGCCAGCAGCTTAGCCCTACTAGCTTACAATGAGCAGTTCTTC. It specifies CASSLALLAYNEQFF.

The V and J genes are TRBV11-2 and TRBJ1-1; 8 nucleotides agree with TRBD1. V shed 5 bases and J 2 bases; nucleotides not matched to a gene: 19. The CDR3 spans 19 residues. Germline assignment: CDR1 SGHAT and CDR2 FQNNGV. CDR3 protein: CASSNPRDRGVGVNTEAFF. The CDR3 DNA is TGTGCCAGCAGCAACCCCCGTGACAGGGGAGTTGGAGTTAACACTGAAGCTTTCTTT. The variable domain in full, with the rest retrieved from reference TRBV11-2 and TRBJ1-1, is EAGVAQSPRYKIIEKRQSVAFWCNPISGHATLYWYQQILGQGPKLLIQFQNNGVVDDSQLPKDRFSAERLKGVDSTLKIQPAKLEDSAVYLCASSNPRDRGVGVNTEAFFGQGTRLTVV.

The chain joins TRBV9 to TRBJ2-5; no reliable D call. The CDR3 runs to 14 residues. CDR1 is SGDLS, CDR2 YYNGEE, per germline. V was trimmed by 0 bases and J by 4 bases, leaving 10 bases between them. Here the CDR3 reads CASSVDPVAETQYF. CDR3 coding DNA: TGTGCCAGCAGCGTAGACCCAGTTGCAGAGACCCAGTACTTC.

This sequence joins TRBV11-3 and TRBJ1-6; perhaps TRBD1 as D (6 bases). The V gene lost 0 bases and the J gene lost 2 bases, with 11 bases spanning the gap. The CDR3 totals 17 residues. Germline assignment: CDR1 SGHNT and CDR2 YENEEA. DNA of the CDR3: TGTGCCAGCAGCTTAGACCAGGGGAACACCTATAATTCACCCCTCCACTTT. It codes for CASSLDQGNTYNSPLHF.

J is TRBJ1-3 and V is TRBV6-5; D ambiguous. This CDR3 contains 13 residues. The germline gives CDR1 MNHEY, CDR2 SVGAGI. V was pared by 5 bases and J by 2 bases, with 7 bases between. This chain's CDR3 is CASSPVAGNTIYF. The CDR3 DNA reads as TGTGCCAGCAGTCCGGTCGCTGGAAACACCATATATTTT.

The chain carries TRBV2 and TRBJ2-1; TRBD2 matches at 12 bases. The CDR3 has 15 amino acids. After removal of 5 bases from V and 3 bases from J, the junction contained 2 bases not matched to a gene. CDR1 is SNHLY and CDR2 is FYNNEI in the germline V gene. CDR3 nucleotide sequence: TGTGCCAGCAGTAGGACTAGCGGGGTCTACAATGAGCAGTTCTTC. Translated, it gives CASSRTSGVYNEQFF.

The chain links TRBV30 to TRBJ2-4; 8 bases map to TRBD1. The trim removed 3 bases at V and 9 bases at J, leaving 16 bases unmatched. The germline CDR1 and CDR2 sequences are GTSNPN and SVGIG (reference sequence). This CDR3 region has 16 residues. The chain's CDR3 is CAWRGIQGAEGTIQYF. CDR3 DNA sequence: TGTGCCTGGAGGGGTATTCAGGGGGCCGAGGGGACCATTCAGTACTTC.

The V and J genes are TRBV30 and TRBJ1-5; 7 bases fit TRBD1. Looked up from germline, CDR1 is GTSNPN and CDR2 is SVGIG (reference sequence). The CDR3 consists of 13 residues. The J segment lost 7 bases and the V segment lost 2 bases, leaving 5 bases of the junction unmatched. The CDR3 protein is CAWSQGGGQPQHF. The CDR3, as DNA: TGTGCCTGGAGTCAAGGGGGCGGGCAGCCCCAGCATTTT.

In DNA form, the CDR3 reads TGTGCCAGCAGTCAACAGGGTGATTTTAGAAACACCATATATTTT. Protein sequence: CASSQQGDFRNTIYF. J is TRBJ1-3 and V is TRBV6-5; a possible D gene is TRBD1 (6 bases). The V gene lost 5 bases and the J gene lost 5 bases, with 16 bases spanning the gap. CDR1 and CDR2 (germline): MNHEY, SVGAGI. The CDR3 is 15 amino acids.

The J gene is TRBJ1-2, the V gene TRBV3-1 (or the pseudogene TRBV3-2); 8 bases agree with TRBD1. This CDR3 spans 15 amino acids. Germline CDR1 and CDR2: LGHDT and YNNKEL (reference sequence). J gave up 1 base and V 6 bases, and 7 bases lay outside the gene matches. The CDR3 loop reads CASRPETGGNYGYTF. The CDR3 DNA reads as TGTGCCAGCAGGCCGGAAACAGGGGGTAACTATGGCTACACCTTC.

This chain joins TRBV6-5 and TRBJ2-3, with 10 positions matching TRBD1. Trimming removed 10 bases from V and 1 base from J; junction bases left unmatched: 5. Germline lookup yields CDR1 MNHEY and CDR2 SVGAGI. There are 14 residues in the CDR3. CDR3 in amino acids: CANGDRGRTDTQYF. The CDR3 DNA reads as TGTGCCAACGGCGACAGGGGGCGCACAGATACGCAGTATTTT.

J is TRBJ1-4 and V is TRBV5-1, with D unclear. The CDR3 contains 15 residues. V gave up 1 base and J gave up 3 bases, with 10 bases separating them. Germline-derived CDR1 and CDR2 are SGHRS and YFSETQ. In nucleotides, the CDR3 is TGCGCCAGCAGCTTGCGCGGCGAGGCTAATGAAAAACTGTTTTTT. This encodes CASSLRGEANEKLFF.

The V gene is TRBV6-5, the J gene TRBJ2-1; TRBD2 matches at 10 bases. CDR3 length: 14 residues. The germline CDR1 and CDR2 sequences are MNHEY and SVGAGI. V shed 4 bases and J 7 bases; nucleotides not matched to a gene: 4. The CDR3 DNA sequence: TGTGCCAGCAGTTTCAGCGGGGGGGCTAATGAGCAGTTCTTC. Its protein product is CASSFSGGANEQFF.

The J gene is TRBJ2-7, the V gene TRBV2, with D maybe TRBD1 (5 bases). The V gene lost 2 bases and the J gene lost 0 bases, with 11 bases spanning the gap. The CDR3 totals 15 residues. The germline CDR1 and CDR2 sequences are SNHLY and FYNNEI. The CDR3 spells CASSESQGGSYEQYF. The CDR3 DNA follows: TGTGCCAGCAGTGAAAGCCAGGGTGGCTCCTACGAGCAGTACTTC.

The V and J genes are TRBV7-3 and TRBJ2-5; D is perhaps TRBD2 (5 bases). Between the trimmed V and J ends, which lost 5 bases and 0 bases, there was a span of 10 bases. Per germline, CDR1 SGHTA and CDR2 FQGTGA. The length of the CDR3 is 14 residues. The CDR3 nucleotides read TGTGCCAGCAGCGGAGAGAGGGACCAAGAGACCCAGTACTTC. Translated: CASSGERDQETQYF. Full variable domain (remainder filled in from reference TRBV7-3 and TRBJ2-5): GAGVSQTPSNKVTEKGKYVELRCDPISGHTALYWYRQSLGQGPEFLIYFQGTGAADDSGLPNDRFFAVRPEGSVSTLKIQRTERGDSAVYLCASSGERDQETQYFGPGTRLLVL.

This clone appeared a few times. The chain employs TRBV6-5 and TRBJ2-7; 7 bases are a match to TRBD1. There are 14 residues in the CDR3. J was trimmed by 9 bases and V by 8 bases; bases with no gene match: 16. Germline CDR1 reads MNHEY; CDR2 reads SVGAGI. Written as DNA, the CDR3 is TGTGCCAGCCTGCCGGGACAGATGGCATGGGGGCAGTACTTC. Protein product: CASLPGQMAWGQYF.

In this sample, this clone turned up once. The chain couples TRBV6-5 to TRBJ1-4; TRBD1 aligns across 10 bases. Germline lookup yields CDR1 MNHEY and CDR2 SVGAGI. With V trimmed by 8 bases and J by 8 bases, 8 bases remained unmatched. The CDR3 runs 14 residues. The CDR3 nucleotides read TGTGCCAGCGGGGTGGGACAGGGGAACGAAAAACTGTTTTTT. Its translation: CASGVGQGNEKLFF.